One T cell receptor beta chain is described in this entry. The target antigen is unknown. This entry comes from a study of post-analysis software for immune sequencing data. Findings and limits, study-wide: Strong co-clustering by F measure linked samples that shared a preparation batch.

Tagging with unique molecular identifiers was a feature of the TCR beta cDNA libraries. Input populations of about 0.95 to 11 million T cells gave rise to roughly 500,000 cDNA molecules. TCRdb called the PCR reads again in MiXCR, with one record for every CDR3 protein. The sample includes roughly 430,000 distinct CDR3 sequences, more than 30% of them seen just once. The clonotype was recovered from a girl aged 2-15 years with multiple sclerosis. Input material: blood.

The CDR3 nucleotides read TGTGCCAGCAGTGGGATTGACAGATTCTCCTACGAGCAGTACTTC. Translating it yields CASSGIDRFSYEQYF. The chain carries TRBV28 and TRBJ2-7; the D gene is possibly TRBD1 (5 bases). The V end lost 5 bases, the J end lost 0 bases, and 14 bases lay between the germline ends. CDR3 length: 15 residues. Germline V gene lookup returns CDR1 MDHEN and CDR2 SYDVKM.